The 10 T cell receptor beta chains below come from one sample, sequenced in a study of blood T cell repertoires in COVID-19. Repertoires were generated with immunoSEQ multiplex PCR, while TCRdb's copy carries only in-frame clones and drops some. Of fewer than 200,000 clones detected, about 86% appear once; the ten largest clones hold around 20%. The sequencing input was peripheral blood. Receptors were obtained from a man between 65 and 79 years old with active or convalescent COVID-19.

This chain joins TRBV9 and TRBJ1-1; D perhaps matches TRBD1 (5 bases). Trimming stripped 0 bases from V and 0 bases from J, with 18 bases between. Germline assignment: CDR1 SGDLS and CDR2 YYNGEE. The CDR3 is 18 residues long. This chain's CDR3 is CASSVDVGGDFMNTEAFF. CDR3 bases: TGTGCCAGCAGCGTAGATGTTGGAGGGGACTTCATGAACACTGAAGCTTTCTTT.

The chain links TRBV28 to TRBJ1-2; a possible D gene is TRBD1 (6 bases). CDR3 length: 14 amino acids. Germline CDR1 and CDR2: MDHEN and SYDVKM. V was clipped by 6 bases and J by 8 bases, with 19 bases between them. The CDR3 DNA reads as TGTGCCAGCAGATACAGGGATGGTTTGCGAGGCTACACCTTC. Encoded protein: CASRYRDGLRGYTF.

The rearrangement links TRBV5-1 to TRBJ1-2; a weak D match, TRBD1 (6 bases). There are 15 residues in the CDR3. Trimming pared 2 bases from V and 0 bases from J, leaving 11 bases between. The V gene's germline CDR1 is SGHRS and CDR2 YFSETQ. For the CDR3, the DNA is TGCGCCAGCAGCTTAGGGACACCCGCTAACTATGGCTACACCTTC. Its translation is CASSLGTPANYGYTF.

This clone was seen a handful of times. The genes are TRBV19 and TRBJ2-5; 10 bases are shared with TRBD2. V was pared by 5 bases and J by 5 bases, with 11 bases of the junction left unmatched. Germline lookup yields CDR1 LNHDA and CDR2 SQIVND (reference sequence). The CDR3 runs to 16 residues. The CDR3 reads CASSPKRTSGRETQYF. CDR3 DNA: TGTGCCAGTAGTCCCAAACGGACTAGCGGCAGGGAGACCCAGTACTTC.

The chain couples TRBV9 to TRBJ1-6, with 8 bases identical to TRBD1. The CDR3 loop spans 17 amino acids. Looked up from germline, CDR1 is SGDLS and CDR2 is YYNGEE. Trimming at V came to 0 bases and at J to 0 bases, leaving 2 bases not matched to a gene. In DNA form, the CDR3 reads TGTGCCAGCAGCGTAGGACAGGGGCGCTCCTATAATTCACCCCTCCACTTT. Its protein product is CASSVGQGRSYNSPLHF. Complete variable domain (other parts from reference TRBV9 and TRBJ1-6): DSGVTQTPKHLITATGQRVTLRCSPRSGDLSVYWYQQSLDQGLQFLIQYYNGEERAKGNILERFSAQQFPDLHSELNLSSLELGDSALYFCASSVGQGRSYNSPLHFGNGTRLTVT.

The chain recombines TRBV7-9 with TRBJ1-1; D is uncertain. V lost 5 bases, J lost 7 bases, and 8 bases lay in between. The CDR3 totals 11 residues. Germline V lookup: CDR1 SEHNR, CDR2 FQNEAQ (reference sequence). CDR3 nucleotide sequence: TGTGCCAGCAGCACGGACTTTGAAGCTTTCTTT. Protein sequence: CASSTDFEAFF.

The chain has TRBV6-2 or TRBV6-3 and TRBJ2-3; TRBD1 aligns across 10 bases. Germline lookup yields CDR1 MNHEY and CDR2 SVGEGT. The CDR3 has 16 residues. With V trimmed by 6 bases and J by 4 bases, 10 bases remained unmatched. As DNA, the CDR3 is TGTGCCAGCAGCCGACAGGGGGCGAGTTCCCCAGATACGCAGTATTTT. Residues: CASSRQGASSPDTQYF.

The chain recombines TRBV19 with TRBJ1-4; the D gene is possibly TRBD1 (6 bases). Germline V lookup: CDR1 LNHDA, CDR2 SQIVND (reference sequence). The CDR3 runs 15 residues. V dropped 5 bases and J dropped 4 bases, with 14 bases sitting between them. DNA of the CDR3: TGTGCCAGTAGTGGCCAGACAGGTTATAATGAAAAACTGTTTTTT. It translates to CASSGQTGYNEKLFF.

The rearrangement links TRBV5-1 to TRBJ2-1; D gene uncertain. V lost 2 bases and J lost 5, with 5 bases in between. This CDR3 is 12 amino acids long. Per the germline V gene, CDR1 is SGHRS and CDR2 is YFSETQ. The CDR3 reads CASSLQDNEQFF. CDR3 DNA sequence: TGCGCCAGCAGCTTACAAGACAATGAGCAGTTCTTC.

This clone was recorded once. The gene calls are TRBV5-1 and TRBJ1-1; perhaps TRBD1 as D (5 bases). Germline V gene sequence: CDR1 SGHRS, CDR2 YFSETQ. The CDR3 is 14 amino acids. V was cut by 2 bases and J by 2 bases, with 10 bases left in between. The CDR3 loop reads CASSFAGLNTEAFF. Here the CDR3 DNA reads TGCGCCAGCAGCTTCGCGGGACTCAACACTGAAGCTTTCTTT.